The rows below give T cell receptor beta chains drawn from one sample of a study of blood T cell repertoires in COVID-19. Profiled with immunoSEQ multiplex PCR; TCRdb holds only in-frame clones, not every one. The data hold approximately 300,000 clones, with around 90% observed a single time. The sequenced sample was peripheral blood. Receptors originate from a woman under 40 with COVID-19, enrolled during active disease. The CDR3 runs from the conserved cysteine through the conserved F or W. The D gene is left open where the match is weak. Only some rows state a clone size, as once, few, many or a class for expanded clones.

clone size,D gene,V gene,J gene,CDR3 protein,CDR3 DNA
-,TRBD2,TRBV6-5,TRBJ2-7,CASSLGLAGPYEQYF,TGTGCCAGCAGCCTGGGACTAGCGGGCCCCTACGAGCAGTACTTC
once,-,TRBV3-1/TRBV3-2,TRBJ1-1,CASSQGTQLEAFF,TGTGCCAGCAGCCAAGGGACACAGCTTGAAGCTTTCTTT
-,-,TRBV28,TRBJ1-2,CASSPRGYGYTF,TGTGCCAGCAGTCCGAGGGGGTATGGCTACACCTTC
-,-,TRBV19,TRBJ1-1,CASSIGDWNTEAFF,TGTGCCAGTAGTATAGGAGACTGGAACACTGAAGCTTTCTTT
-,-,TRBV10-3,TRBJ1-5,CAIKKGVDQPQHF,TGTGCCATCAAAAAAGGGGTCGATCAGCCCCAGCATTTT
-,TRBD2,TRBV30,TRBJ2-1,CAWSVLRLAGAGEQFF,TGTGCCTGGAGTGTACTAAGGCTAGCGGGAGCCGGTGAGCAGTTCTTC
-,TRBD1,TRBV18,TRBJ1-4,CASSPDRGNEKLFF,TGTGCCAGCTCACCGGACAGGGGGAATGAAAAACTGTTTTTT
-,TRBD1,TRBV27,TRBJ2-3,CASSFRQGKADTQYF,TGTGCCAGCAGTTTCCGACAGGGAAAGGCAGATACGCAGTATTTT
-,-,TRBV28,TRBJ1-1,CASSLNGGAPEAFF,TGTGCCAGCAGTTTAAATGGGGGGGCACCTGAAGCTTTCTTT
-,-,TRBV5-1,TRBJ1-5,CASSLGGRDQPQHF,TGCGCCAGCAGCTTGGGGGGCAGAGATCAGCCCCAGCATTTT
-,-,TRBV30,TRBJ1-5,CAWSHRVSSNQPQHF,TGTGCCTGGAGTCACCGGGTCTCCAGCAATCAGCCCCAGCATTTT
-,TRBD2,TRBV7-8,TRBJ2-5,CASSIGTSGSFAGETQYF,TGTGCCAGCAGCATCGGGACTAGCGGGAGTTTTGCGGGGGAGACCCAGTACTTC
-,-,TRBV6-1,TRBJ1-5,CASSEASGVSNQPQHF,TGTGCCAGCAGTGAAGCGTCGGGGGTGAGCAATCAGCCCCAGCATTTT
once,-,TRBV7-9,TRBJ1-2,CASSLVPGDNYGYTF,TGTGCCAGCAGCTTAGTACCCGGGGATAACTATGGCTACACCTTC